This T cell receptor beta chain was captured by sequencing in a study of long-term antiretroviral therapy in people with HIV. Samples were assayed with immunoSEQ v3.0 at survey level. Each sample had sequencing targeting about 40,000-50,000 T-cell genomes. Profiling relied on immunoSEQ multiplex PCR, and the TCRdb table lists in-frame clones only, not all of them. The sample shows 24,000 or so clones, roughly 95% of them seen only once. Overall study results and limits: Compared with controls, HIV repertoires showed narrower CDR3 length ranges. ART preceded a rise in diversity that nonetheless stayed lower than in transplant donor controls.

The CDR3 spans 15 residues. Germline values: CDR1 MNHNS, CDR2 SASEGT. In the case of this clone: Its antigen is still unknown.

The TCR was taken from a woman aged 45-65 years with HIV. V gene TRBV6-1 combines with J gene TRBJ2-5; TRBD1 aligns across 7 bases. The end of the DNA fits TRBJ2-7 better, so the J call may be wrong. The source was unsorted PBMCs, collected around 5 years after starting antiretroviral therapy. The CDR3 sequence: CASSETPGTDYEQYF. DNA for the CDR3: TGTGCCAGCAGTGAAACCCCCGGGACAGACTACGAGCAGTACTTC.